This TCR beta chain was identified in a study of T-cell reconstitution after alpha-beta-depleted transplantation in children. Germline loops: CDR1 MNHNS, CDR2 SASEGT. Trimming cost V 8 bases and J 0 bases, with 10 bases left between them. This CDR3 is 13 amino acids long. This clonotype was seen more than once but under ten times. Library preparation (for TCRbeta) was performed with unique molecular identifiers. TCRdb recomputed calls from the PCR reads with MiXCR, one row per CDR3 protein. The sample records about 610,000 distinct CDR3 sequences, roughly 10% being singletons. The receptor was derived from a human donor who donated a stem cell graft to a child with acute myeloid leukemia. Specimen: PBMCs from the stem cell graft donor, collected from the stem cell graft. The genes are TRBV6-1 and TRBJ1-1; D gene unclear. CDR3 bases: TGTGCCAGCGGAGCCAGCCTGAACACTGAAGCTTTCTTT. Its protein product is CASGASLNTEAFF.